The sequence of this T cell receptor (beta chain) was determined in a study of radiation and T cells in renal cell carcinoma. TCRdb's table, derived via immunoSEQ multiplex PCR, lists solely in-frame clones and lacks some. Seen here are fewer than 90,000 clones, 70% to 90% observed once, and the top ten hold 20% to 25%. Time point specified: blood 2 weeks post-SBRT. Treatment denoted: 15 Gy SBRT to primary tumor, nephrectomy 4 weeks later. Clear cell pathology was present in this patient's renal cell carcinoma. The germline V gene encodes CDR1 LGHNA and CDR2 YNFKEQ. Deletions cut 1 base from V and 5 bases from J, with 12 bases between. The CDR3 sequence is 15 residues long.

The clonotype comes from a woman in her fifties or sixties with renal cell carcinoma. Sequenced material: blood, taken from a patient whose treatment included radiotherapy and nephrectomy. The rearrangement links TRBV4-2 to TRBJ2-1; weak D call: TRBD2 (5 bases). As DNA, the CDR3 is TGTGCCAGCAGCCAAGTCTCGGGAACAAACAATGAGCAGTTCTTC. As protein: CASSQVSGTNNEQFF.